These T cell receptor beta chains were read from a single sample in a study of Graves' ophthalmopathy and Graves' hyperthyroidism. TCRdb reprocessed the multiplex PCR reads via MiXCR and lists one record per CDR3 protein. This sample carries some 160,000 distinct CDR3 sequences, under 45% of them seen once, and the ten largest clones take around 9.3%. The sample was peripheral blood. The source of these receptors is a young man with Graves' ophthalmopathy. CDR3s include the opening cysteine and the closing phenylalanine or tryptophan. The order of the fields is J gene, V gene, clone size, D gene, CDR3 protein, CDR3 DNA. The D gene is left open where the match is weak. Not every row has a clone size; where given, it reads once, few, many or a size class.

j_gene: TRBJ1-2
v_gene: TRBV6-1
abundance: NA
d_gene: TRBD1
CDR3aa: CASSPQDRGRYYGYTF
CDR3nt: TGTGCCAGCAGTCCCCAAGACAGGGGACGGTACTATGGCTACACCTTC

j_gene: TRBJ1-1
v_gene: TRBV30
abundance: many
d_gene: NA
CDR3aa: CAWSVGTEAFF
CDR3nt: TGTGCCTGGAGTGTGGGCACTGAAGCTTTCTTT

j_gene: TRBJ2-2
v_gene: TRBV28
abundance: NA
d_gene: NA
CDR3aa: CASSFRGINTGELFF
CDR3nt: TGTGCCAGCAGTTTCAGGGGAATTAACACCGGGGAGCTGTTTTTT

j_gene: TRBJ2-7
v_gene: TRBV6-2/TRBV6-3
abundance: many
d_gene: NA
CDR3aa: CASSSGLFYEQYF
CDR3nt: TGTGCCAGCAGCTCCGGACTGTTCTACGAGCAGTACTTC

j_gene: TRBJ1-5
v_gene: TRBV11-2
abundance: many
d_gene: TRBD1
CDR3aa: CASSRTGADQPQHF
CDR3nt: TGTGCCAGCAGCCGGACAGGGGCGGATCAGCCCCAGCATTTT

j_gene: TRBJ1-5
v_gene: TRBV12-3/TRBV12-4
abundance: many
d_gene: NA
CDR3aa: CASSFSLWEPQHF
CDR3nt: TGTGCCAGCAGTTTTAGCCTTTGGGAGCCCCAGCATTTT

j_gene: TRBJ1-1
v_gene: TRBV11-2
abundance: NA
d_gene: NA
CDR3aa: CASSKLNTEAFF
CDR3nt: TGTGCCAGCAGCAAGCTGAACACTGAAGCTTTCTTT

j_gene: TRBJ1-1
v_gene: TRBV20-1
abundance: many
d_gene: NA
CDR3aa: CSARVGRGDTEAFF
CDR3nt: TGCAGTGCCCGGGTTGGCAGGGGCGACACTGAAGCTTTCTTT

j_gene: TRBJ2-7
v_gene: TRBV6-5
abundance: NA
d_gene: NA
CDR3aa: CASSYRGPDYEQYF
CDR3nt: TGTGCCAGCAGTTACCGGGGACCGGACTACGAGCAGTACTTC

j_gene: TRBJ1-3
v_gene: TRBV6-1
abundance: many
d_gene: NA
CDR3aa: CASSELGGNTIYF
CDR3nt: TGTGCCAGCAGTGAACTGGGAGGAAACACCATATATTTT

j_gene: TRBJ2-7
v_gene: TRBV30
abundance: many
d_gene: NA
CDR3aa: CAWSAGALDEQYF
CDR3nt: TGTGCCTGGAGTGCCGGGGCCCTCGACGAGCAGTACTTC

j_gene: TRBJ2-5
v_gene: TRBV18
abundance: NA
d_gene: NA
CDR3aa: CASSRASRETQYF
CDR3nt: TGTGCCAGCTCCCGGGCTTCGAGAGAGACCCAGTACTTC

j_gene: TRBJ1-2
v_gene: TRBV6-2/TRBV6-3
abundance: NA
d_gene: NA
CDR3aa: CASSYSKWQGGYTF
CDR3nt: TGTGCCAGCAGTTACTCGAAGTGGCAGGGAGGCTACACCTTC

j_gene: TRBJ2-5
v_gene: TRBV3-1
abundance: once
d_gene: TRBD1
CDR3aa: CASSQSDRWRETQYF
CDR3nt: TGTGCCAGCAGCCAATCGGACAGGTGGAGAGAGACCCAGTACTTC

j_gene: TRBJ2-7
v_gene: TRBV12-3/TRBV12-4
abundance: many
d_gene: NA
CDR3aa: CASSLVLEDHEQYF
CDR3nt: TGTGCCAGCAGTTTAGTACTGGAGGACCACGAGCAGTACTTC

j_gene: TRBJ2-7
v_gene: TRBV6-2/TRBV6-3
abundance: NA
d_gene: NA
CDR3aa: CASRPGPLLVYEQYF
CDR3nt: TGTGCCAGCAGGCCGGGACCTCTTCTTGTCTACGAGCAGTACTTC

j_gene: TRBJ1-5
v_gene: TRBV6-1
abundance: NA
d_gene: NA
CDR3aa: CASSEDLNSNQPQHF
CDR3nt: TGTGCCAGCAGTGAAGATCTGAATAGCAATCAGCCCCAGCATTTT

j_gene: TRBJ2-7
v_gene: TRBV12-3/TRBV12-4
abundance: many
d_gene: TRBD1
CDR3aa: CASSPGGARGEQYF
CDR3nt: TGTGCCAGCAGCCCAGGGGGAGCCAGGGGTGAGCAGTACTTC

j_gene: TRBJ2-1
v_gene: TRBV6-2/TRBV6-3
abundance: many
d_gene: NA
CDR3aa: CASSAAKSSYNEQFF
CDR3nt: TGTGCCAGCAGCGCAGCTAAGAGCTCCTACAATGAGCAGTTCTTC

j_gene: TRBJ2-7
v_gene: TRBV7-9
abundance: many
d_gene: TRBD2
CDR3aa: CASSLGLAGLISYEQYF
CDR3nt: TGTGCCAGCAGCTTAGGACTAGCGGGCCTCATCTCCTACGAGCAGTACTTC

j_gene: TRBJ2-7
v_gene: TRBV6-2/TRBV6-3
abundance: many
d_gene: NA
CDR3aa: CASGPFGKVDEQYF
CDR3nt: TGTGCCAGCGGCCCGTTTGGGAAGGTCGACGAGCAGTACTTC

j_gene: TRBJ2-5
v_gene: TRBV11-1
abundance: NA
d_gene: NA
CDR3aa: CASSSVAHATTKETQYF
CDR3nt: TGTGCCAGCAGCTCAGTAGCGCACGCAACCACGAAAGAGACCCAGTACTTC

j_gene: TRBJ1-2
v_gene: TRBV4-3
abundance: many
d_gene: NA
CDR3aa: CASSQGTMAGTNYGYTF
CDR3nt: TGCGCCAGCAGCCAGGGCACTATGGCGGGGACCAACTATGGCTACACCTTC

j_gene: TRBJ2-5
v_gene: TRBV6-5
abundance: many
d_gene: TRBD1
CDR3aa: CASSGQGARETQYF
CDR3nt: TGTGCCAGCAGCGGACAGGGGGCGAGAGAGACCCAGTACTTC

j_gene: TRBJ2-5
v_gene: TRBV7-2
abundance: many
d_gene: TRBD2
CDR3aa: CASSLGFGGRLETQYF
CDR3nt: TGTGCCAGCAGCTTAGGGTTTGGCGGGAGGTTAGAGACCCAGTACTTC

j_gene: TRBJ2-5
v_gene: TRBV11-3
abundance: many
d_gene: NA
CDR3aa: CASSFGLGDQYF
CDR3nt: TGTGCCAGCAGCTTTGGGCTGGGAGACCAGTACTTC

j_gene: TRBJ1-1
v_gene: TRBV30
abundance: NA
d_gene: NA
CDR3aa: CAWSVSGTEAFF
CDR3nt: TGTGCCTGGAGTGTGTCGGGCACTGAAGCTTTCTTT

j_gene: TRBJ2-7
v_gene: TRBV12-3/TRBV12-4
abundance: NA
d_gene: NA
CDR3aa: CASSYSGTAYEQYF
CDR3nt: TGTGCCAGCAGTTATAGCGGGACAGCCTACGAGCAGTACTTC

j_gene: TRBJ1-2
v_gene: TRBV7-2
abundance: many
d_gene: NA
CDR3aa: CASSSSYGYTF
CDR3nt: TGTGCCAGCAGCTCCTCCTATGGCTACACCTTC

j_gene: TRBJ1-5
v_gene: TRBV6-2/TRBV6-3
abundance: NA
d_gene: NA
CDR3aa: CASSPVGVYSNQPQHF
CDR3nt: TGTGCCAGCAGTCCCGTTGGGGTGTATAGCAATCAGCCCCAGCATTTT

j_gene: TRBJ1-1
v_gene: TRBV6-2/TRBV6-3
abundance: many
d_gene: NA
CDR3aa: CASSYYIRTEAFF
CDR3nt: TGTGCCAGCAGTTATTATATACGCACTGAAGCTTTCTTT

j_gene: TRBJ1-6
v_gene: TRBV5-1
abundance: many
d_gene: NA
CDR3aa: CASSFGRTGSYNSPLHF
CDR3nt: TGCGCCAGCAGCTTTGGACGTACGGGCTCCTATAATTCACCCCTCCACTTT

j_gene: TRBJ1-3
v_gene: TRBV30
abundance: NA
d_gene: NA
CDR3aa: CAWSPDAAGNTIYF
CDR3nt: TGTGCCTGGAGCCCTGACGCGGCAGGGAACACCATATATTTT

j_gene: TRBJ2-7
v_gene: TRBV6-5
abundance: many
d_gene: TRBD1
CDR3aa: CASSFEPPGQGVSDEQYF
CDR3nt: TGTGCCAGCAGTTTCGAACCACCGGGACAGGGGGTTAGCGACGAGCAGTACTTC

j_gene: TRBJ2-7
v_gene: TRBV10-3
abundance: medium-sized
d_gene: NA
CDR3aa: CAISESSHGVEQYF
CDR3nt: TGTGCCATCAGTGAGTCGAGTCATGGGGTCGAGCAGTACTTC

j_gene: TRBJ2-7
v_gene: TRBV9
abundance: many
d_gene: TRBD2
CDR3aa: CASSAGTSQTYEQYF
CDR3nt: TGTGCCAGCAGCGCAGGGACTAGCCAGACCTACGAGCAGTACTTC

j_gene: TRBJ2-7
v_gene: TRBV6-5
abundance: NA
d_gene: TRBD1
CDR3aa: CASSYAGTGGNEQYF
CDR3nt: TGTGCCAGCAGTTACGCGGGGACAGGGGGCAACGAGCAGTACTTC

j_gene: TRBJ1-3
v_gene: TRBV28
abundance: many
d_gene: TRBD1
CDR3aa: CASRLSTGQGGNTIYF
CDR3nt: TGTGCCAGCAGACTCTCGACAGGGCAGGGTGGAAACACCATATATTTT

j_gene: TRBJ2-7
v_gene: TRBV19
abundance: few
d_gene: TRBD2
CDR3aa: CASSPVGGPYEQYF
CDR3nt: TGTGCCAGTAGTCCTGTGGGAGGGCCCTACGAGCAGTACTTC

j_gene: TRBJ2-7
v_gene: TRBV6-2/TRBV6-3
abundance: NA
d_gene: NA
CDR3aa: CASSPQQVGEQYF
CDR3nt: TGTGCCAGCAGTCCTCAACAGGTGGGGGAGCAGTACTTC

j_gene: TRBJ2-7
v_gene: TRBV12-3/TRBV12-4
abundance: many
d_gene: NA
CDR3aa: CASSFDGGRKYEQYF
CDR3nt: TGTGCCAGCAGTTTCGACGGGGGTCGAAAGTACGAGCAGTACTTC

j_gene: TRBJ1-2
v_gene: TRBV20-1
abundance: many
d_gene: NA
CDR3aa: CSALETRRLASYTF
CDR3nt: TGCAGTGCCCTAGAGACCCGACGGTTGGCCAGCTACACCTTC

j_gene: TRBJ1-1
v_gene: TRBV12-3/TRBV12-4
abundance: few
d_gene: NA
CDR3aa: CASSLRGETEAFF
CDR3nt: TGTGCCAGCAGTTTGCGGGGGGAGACTGAAGCTTTCTTT

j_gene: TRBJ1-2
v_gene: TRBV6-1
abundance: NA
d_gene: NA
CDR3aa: CASSEVGGGYGYTF
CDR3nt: TGTGCCAGCAGTGAAGTGGGGGGCGGCTATGGCTACACCTTC

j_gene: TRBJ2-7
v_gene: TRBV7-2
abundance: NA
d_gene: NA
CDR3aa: CASSPSDLMGYEQYF
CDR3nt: TGCGCCAGCAGCCCGTCAGACTTAATGGGTTACGAGCAGTACTTC

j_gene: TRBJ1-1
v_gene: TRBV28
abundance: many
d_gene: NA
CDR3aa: CASSWRENTEAFF
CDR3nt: TGTGCCAGCAGTTGGCGCGAGAACACTGAAGCTTTCTTT